This TCR beta chain stems from a study of T cells in Graves' hyperthyroidism and ophthalmopathy. Study-level findings and limits: Blood also held most thyroid clonotypes expanded beyond 0.001.

The sample holds many counts of this clonotype. What it recognizes is unknown. The CDR3 regions of TCR beta were amplified from RNA transcripts. First-round RT-PCR of the TCR CDR3 relied on the HTBI primer set. From the multiplex PCR reads, TCRdb called clonotypes with MiXCR, one entry per CDR3 protein. Of fewer than 450,000 distinct CDR3 sequences listed, roughly 18% are singletons. The germline V and J ends were trimmed by 10 bases and 3 bases, with 16 bases remaining between them. This CDR3 has 13 residues. V gene TRBV12-3 or TRBV12-4 combines with J gene TRBJ2-7; D is possibly TRBD1 (6 bases). The sequenced sample consisted of blood. The origin of this receptor is a man younger than 30 with Graves' ophthalmopathy. The CDR3 spells CATTRDIGYEQYF. The CDR3 DNA sequence: TGTGCCACCACCCGGGACATCGGCTACGAGCAGTACTTC.